The clone carrying this T cell receptor (beta chain) was counted a few times. Germline V gene sequence: CDR1 MRHNA, CDR2 SNTAGT. This CDR3 comprises 14 residues. Trimming cost V 3 bases and J 3 bases, with 11 bases left between them. Clones were sequenced by immunoSEQ multiplex PCR, and TCRdb holds only the in-frame ones, with some missing. Here the sample spans approximately 63,000 clones, approximately 84% being singletons. This sample was included in a study of radiation and T cells in renal cell carcinoma. Overall study context: Nephrectomy followed 15 Gy stereotactic body radiation by 4 weeks.

The time point is: baseline pretreatment blood. The treatment denotes: 15 Gy SBRT to primary tumor, nephrectomy 4 weeks later. The tumor was a clear cell renal cell carcinoma. The input for sequencing was blood, taken from a patient whose treatment included radiotherapy and nephrectomy. The chain recombines TRBV6-4 with TRBJ1-1; maybe TRBD1 (6 bases). The clonotype originates from a man in his sixties with renal cell carcinoma. For the CDR3, the DNA is TGTGCCAGCAGTGAAAGGGGGGTGGACACTGAAGCTTTCTTT. Translation gives CASSERGVDTEAFF.